Listed here is a single T cell receptor (beta chain). The antigen it recognizes is unknown. The junction differs from germline at one of its ends, possibly a read error. This sample is drawn from a study of tumor-infiltrating lymphocytes in primary liver carcinoma (dated 2017 in TCRdb). Looking at the study overall: The five patients, three men and two women aged 30 to 69 years, had hepatocellular carcinoma (four) or combined HCC and intrahepatic cholangiocarcinoma (one). The five patients had tumors staged T1-T3 N0M0, with maximum diameters ranging from roughly 4 to 10 cm. Samples yielded roughly 3.5 to 8 million productive TCRbeta reads; read depth did not differ significantly between tissue types. For each liver tumor, the study sampled five regions along with adjacent normal tissue and blood, and applied TCRbeta repertoire sequencing, expression microarrays and whole-exome sequencing. A total of around 35 specimens from 5 patients, comprising about 25 tumor regions, 5 adjacent noncancerous liver tissues and 5 peripheral blood samples, were covered by TCRbeta repertoire sequencing. The 20 to 30 tumor region samples were profiled with Agilent mRNA microarrays so that TCRbeta repertoire diversity could be related to the local molecular phenotype. Technical replicate repertoires showed high reproducibility, with mean shared-clone rates about 0.92 and correlation coefficients above 0.98. Findings and caveats that apply to the study as a whole: Only the TCR beta chain was sequenced, which likely underestimates true repertoire diversity because unpaired alpha chains were not captured. The study included only a handful of patients, and the authors note findings should be validated in a larger study. Pairs of tumor regions showed greater repertoire overlap (mean 36%) than tumor-adjacent pairs (17%) or tumor-blood pairs (roughly 14%), which is consistent with antigen-driven expansion. Since the samples were bulk and unsorted, there was no way to compare CD4+ and CD8+ T cell repertoires. Just about 7-25% of top clones turned up in all five regions of a tumor, which suggests spatial heterogeneity among tumor-infiltrating T cells. Compared with blood, tumors had a significantly larger share of the repertoire taken up by the top 250 clones (p = 0.039).

A constant-region primer and ProtoScript II reverse transcriptase were used to reverse-transcribe TCRbeta-specific cDNA from approximately 450 ng total RNA. Construction of the TCRbeta libraries relied on three nested rounds of multiplex PCR, following a slightly modified ARM-PCR procedure. Each of the first two PCR rounds ran for approximately 10 cycles using multiplex TRBV1-TRBV30 forward primers together with a Cbeta reverse primer. Sample barcodes and Illumina adapters were attached in a final 25-cycle PCR using Deep VentR polymerase. Before sequencing, amplicons of 200-500 bp were gel-purified using a QIAquick gel extraction kit. An Illumina HiSeq 2500 was used to sequence the TCRbeta amplicons, generating 250-bp paired-end reads. Turning to the authors' computational methods: Trimmomatic v0.33 was used to quality-trim the reads, and FLASH v1.2.11 was used to merge paired reads so that full CDR3 sequences could be recovered. V, D and J germline segments were assigned to the rearranged TCRbeta sequences using MiGEC v1.2.1b. VDJtools v1.0.0 computed clonotype statistics and Shannon-Wiener diversity indices. Except for diversity analysis, only each sample's 250 most abundant clonotypes were used in subsequent analyses to reduce sampling bias. The public reads were reanalyzed by TCRdb: fastp trimming at Q25, MiXCR alignment, in-frame beta chains only. Records with the same CDR3 protein are collapsed into one entry carrying the most frequent genes and DNA. These V and J calls are TCRdb output, not the study's own analysis. This sample is represented by around 100,000 distinct CDR3 sequences; roughly 69% of them were singletons. Clones ranked in the top ten supply over 9% of the sample.

Counted from cysteine to phenylalanine, this CDR3 has 16 amino acids. The only DNA kept is the CDR3, 48 bases in frame from the first base. Total RNA and DNA were co-extracted without cell sorting from approximately 20-30 mg of bulk tissue using the AllPrep DNA/RNA mini kit. Between late 2015 and March 2016, a handful of patients in China with histopathologically diagnosed primary liver carcinoma had surgical resection. Chronic HBV infection was present in the patients, and the patients were treatment-naive at sampling. Five spatially separated regions were sampled per tumor: superior, inferior, left-lateral and right-lateral poles, plus the tumor centre. Histology showed that every tumor sample contained more than 80% viable tumor cells. Fresh tumor and adjacent tissue pieces were bisected; one half was stored in RNAlater at -80°C, the other sent for histology.

Recombination joined TRBV12-3 or TRBV12-4 with TRBJ2-2; no D segment can be confidently identified. The sequence was collected from a woman in her sixties with primary liver carcinoma and hepatitis B virus infection. Sequencing was performed on liver tumor tissue from sampling region 5. This specimen's cell subset or site label, per the study, means: tumor region T5, tumor centre. The DNA is TGTGCCTGCAGTTTTGCCCGTCGGCTCAACACGGGGGAGCTGTTTTTT. Translated, this gives CACSFARRLNTGELFF.